This TCR beta chain was captured by sequencing in a study of identical twins. This clonotype has just a few counts. Its antigen is unknown. Study results and limitations: Conclusions were based on cross-sectional statistical analysis, without following the same donors.

TCRdb independently ran MiXCR on the 5' RACE reads; one entry per CDR3 protein. Here the sample spans 400,000 to 550,000 distinct CDR3 sequences, approximately 22% being singletons. V was trimmed by 2 bases and J by 8 bases, leaving 7 bases between them. This CDR3 spans 11 amino acids. The germline gives CDR1 DFQATT, CDR2 SNEGSKA (reference sequence). Another study also made use of these data, one on T cells expressing NK-cell markers. Per that paper: Top CD8+ clonotypes included the dominant CD3+CD56+NKG2C+ clonotypes in 5 or 6 donors.

This chain links TRBV20-1 with TRBJ2-1; D uncertain. The specimen was CD4+ T cells sorted from blood. This clonotype was obtained from a young woman in good health. CDR3 DNA: TGCAGTGCTAGACAAGGCTATGAGCAGTTCTTC. Translating it yields CSARQGYEQFF.